This T cell receptor (beta chain) appears in the sequencing data of a study of blood T cell repertoires in COVID-19. Background on the study: Sites in the United States, Italy and Spain provided acute and convalescent COVID-19 samples. PBMCs, B-cell-depleted T cells, or T cells provided the cDNA or gDNA that made up the material.

Germline V gives CDR1 MNHEY, CDR2 SVGAGI. The germline V and J ends were trimmed by 2 bases and 3 bases, with 15 bases remaining between them. The CDR3 loop spans 16 amino acids. In the study's own analysis: Cell counts per sample came from amplifying reference gene primers. Libraries were prepared by immunoSEQ multiplex PCR; TCRdb keeps only in-frame clonotypes and omits some of them. The DNA gave D and trimming, while V, J and clone size come from that table. Of around 6,700 clones listed, nearly 90% are singletons. Sequencing used peripheral blood. The rearrangement uses TRBV6-5 and TRBJ2-3; D perhaps matches TRBD1 (6 bases). This TCR derives from a man aged 70-80 years with active COVID-19. CDR3 DNA sequence: TGTGCCAGCAGTTACAGGGCAGGGGTGTCTACAGATACGCAGTATTTT. As protein: CASSYRAGVSTDTQYF.